The 13 T cell receptor beta chains in this list originate from one sample, sequenced in a study of control samples from healthy donors and cancer patients (dated by TCRdb to 2019 to 2021). The library was built by means of the immunoSEQ multiplex PCR assay. The table was pulled from immuneACCESS by TCRdb, which kept in-frame rearrangements only. Such tables lose some clones; where checked, under half of the loss comes from unresolved V genes, and the rest has no known cause. For this sample the table gives around 70,000 clones, of which 83% were detected only once. The ten largest clones capture 15% to 18% of the sample. Sequenced sample: blood. The receptors here all came from a man in his 60s in good health.

J is TRBJ1-1 and V is TRBV28; D is undetermined. CDR3 length: 12 amino acids. The germline gives CDR1 MDHEN, CDR2 SYDVKM. The V end lost 3 bases, the J end lost 1 base, and 3 bases lay between the germline ends. The CDR3 sequence is CASSFWNTEAFF. CDR3 DNA: TGTGCCAGCAGTTTTTGGAACACTGAAGCTTTCTTT.

Note on this clone: At one end the junction does not follow the germline gene, possibly because of a read error. V is TRBV5-4 and J is TRBJ2-5, with D possibly matching TRBD2 (5 bases). This CDR3 is 15 amino acids long. Germline CDR1 is SGHNT and CDR2 is YYREEE (reference sequence). For the CDR3, the DNA is TGTGCCAGCAGCTTGGGGGCCCCTAGCCAAGGGACCCAGTACTTC. The encoded protein is CASSLGAPSQGTQYF.

This chain links TRBV4-1 with TRBJ1-1; D call uncertain. The CDR3 length is 16 residues. Per germline, CDR1 MGHRA and CDR2 YSYEKL. Trimming removed 0 bases from V and 4 bases from J, with 15 bases in between. Here the CDR3 reads CASSQEFRGVGTEAFF. The DNA of the CDR3 is TGCGCCAGCAGCCAAGAGTTCCGGGGTGTTGGCACTGAAGCTTTCTTT.

The chain joins TRBV29-1 to TRBJ2-1, with 9 positions matching TRBD1. V was pared by 4 bases and J by 9 bases, with 10 bases of the junction left unmatched. The CDR3 has 14 amino acids. The germline V gene encodes CDR1 SQVTM and CDR2 ANQGSEA. CDR3 loop: CSVAGGQGGVEQFF. CDR3 coding DNA: TGCAGCGTTGCAGGGGGACAGGGTGGGGTTGAGCAGTTCTTC.

The rearrangement joins TRBV7-2 to TRBJ2-3, with TRBD2 matching 7 bases. CDR1 is SGHTA and CDR2 is FQGNSA in the germline V gene. V lost 4 bases, J lost 9 bases, and 10 bases stayed unmatched. This CDR3 region has 14 residues. The CDR3 loop is CASSSGTTFLTQYF. In DNA form, the CDR3 reads TGTGCCAGCAGCTCCGGGACTACATTTCTAACGCAGTATTTT.

The chain recombines TRBV7-3 with TRBJ2-1; D is possibly TRBD1 or TRBD2 (7 bases each). Germline CDR1 and CDR2: SGHTA and FQGTGA. This CDR3 has 16 amino acids. Trimming left V 3 bases short and J 2 bases short, with 14 bases between. CDR3: CASSLPGGGAYNEQFF. The CDR3 region has the DNA TGTGCCAGCAGCTTGCCAGGGGGAGGGGCCTACAATGAGCAGTTCTTC.

The chain is built from TRBV4-3 and TRBJ1-2; perhaps TRBD1 as D (6 bases). Germline-derived CDR1 and CDR2 are LGHNA and YSLEER. CDR3 length equals 15 residues. The V end was cut by 2 bases, the J end by 7 bases, with 17 bases between. The CDR3 coding sequence is TGCGCCAGCAGCCAACCAGGGGATAGGATGAGTGGCTACACCTTC. This translates into CASSQPGDRMSGYTF.

This rearrangement joins TRBV5-8 to TRBJ1-1; 7 nucleotides align to TRBD1. The germline CDR1 and CDR2 sequences are SGHTS and YDEGEE. The CDR3 consists of 13 residues. V dropped 0 bases and J dropped 11; count of bases not matched to a gene: 7. The CDR3 DNA reads TGTGCCAGCAGCTTGGGACAGGGTGGATCTGCTTTCTTT. This translates into CASSLGQGGSAFF.

This chain connects TRBV9 to TRBJ2-4; D possibly uses TRBD1 or TRBD2 (5 bases each). CDR3 length: 15 residues. The V gene's germline CDR1 is SGDLS and CDR2 YYNGEE. V lost 0 bases, J lost 6 bases, and 13 bases lay in between. CDR3 sequence: CASSVGDGSRNIQYF. CDR3 coding DNA: TGTGCCAGCAGCGTAGGGGACGGGTCCCGAAACATTCAGTACTTC.

The chain carries TRBV19 and TRBJ1-2, with TRBD1 matching over 9 bases. The germline V gene encodes CDR1 LNHDA and CDR2 SQIVND (reference sequence). V gave up 6 bases and J gave up 4 bases; unmatched junction bases: 6. CDR3 size: 14 residues. The CDR3 DNA follows: TGTGCCAGTAGCCCGACAGGGGGAGTCTATGGCTACACCTTC. Residues: CASSPTGGVYGYTF.

The gene calls are TRBV7-9 and TRBJ1-4; unclear D gene. Trimming removed 5 bases at V and 6 bases at J, with 16 bases between. CDR3 length: 15 residues. Germline loops: CDR1 SEHNR, CDR2 FQNEAQ (reference sequence). The CDR3 sequence is CASSPLGNKDEKLFF. The CDR3 nucleotides read TGTGCCAGCAGCCCATTGGGTAACAAGGATGAAAAACTGTTTTTT.

The chain employs TRBV30 and TRBJ1-1; unclear D gene. V was clipped by 3 bases and J by 1 base, with 6 bases between them. Per germline, CDR1 GTSNPN and CDR2 SVGIG (reference sequence). CDR3 length equals 12 residues. Here the CDR3 DNA reads TGTGCCTGGAGAGGACCGAACACTGAAGCTTTCTTT. Protein: CAWRGPNTEAFF.

This chain joins TRBV19 and TRBJ1-5; no reliable D call. The CDR3 covers 17 residues. Germline CDR1 and CDR2: LNHDA and SQIVND (reference sequence). With 1 base removed from V and 2 bases from J, the gap between germline ends came to 15 bases. The CDR3, as DNA: TGTGCCAGTAGTATAGTCCCCCACGAGGTTGGCAATCAGCCCCAGCATTTT. It is translated as CASSIVPHEVGNQPQHF.